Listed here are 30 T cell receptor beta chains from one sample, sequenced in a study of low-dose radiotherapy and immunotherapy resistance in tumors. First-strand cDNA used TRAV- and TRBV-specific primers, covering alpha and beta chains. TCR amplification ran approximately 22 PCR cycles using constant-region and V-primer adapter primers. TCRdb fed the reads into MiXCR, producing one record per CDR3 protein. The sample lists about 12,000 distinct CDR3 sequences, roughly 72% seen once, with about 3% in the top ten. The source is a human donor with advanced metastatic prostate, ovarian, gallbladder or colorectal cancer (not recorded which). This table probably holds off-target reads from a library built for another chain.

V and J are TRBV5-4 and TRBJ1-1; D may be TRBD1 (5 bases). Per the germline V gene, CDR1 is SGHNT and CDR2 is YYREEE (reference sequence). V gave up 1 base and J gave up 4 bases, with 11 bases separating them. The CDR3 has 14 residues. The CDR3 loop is CASSLNGGFTEAFF. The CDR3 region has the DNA TGTGCCAGCAGCTTGAACGGGGGATTCACTGAAGCTTTCTTT.

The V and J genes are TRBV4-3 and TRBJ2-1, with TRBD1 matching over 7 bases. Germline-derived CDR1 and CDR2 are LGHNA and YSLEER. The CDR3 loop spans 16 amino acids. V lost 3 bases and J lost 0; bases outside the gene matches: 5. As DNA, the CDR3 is TGCGCCAGCAGCCACGAACAGGGGAGCTCCTACAATGAGCAGTTCTTC. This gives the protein CASSHEQGSSYNEQFF.

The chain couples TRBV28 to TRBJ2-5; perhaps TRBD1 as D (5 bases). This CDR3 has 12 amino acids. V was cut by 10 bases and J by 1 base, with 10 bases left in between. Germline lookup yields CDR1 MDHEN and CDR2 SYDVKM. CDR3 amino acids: CAISRAQETQYF. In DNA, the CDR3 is TGTGCCATATCCAGGGCCCAAGAGACCCAGTACTTC.

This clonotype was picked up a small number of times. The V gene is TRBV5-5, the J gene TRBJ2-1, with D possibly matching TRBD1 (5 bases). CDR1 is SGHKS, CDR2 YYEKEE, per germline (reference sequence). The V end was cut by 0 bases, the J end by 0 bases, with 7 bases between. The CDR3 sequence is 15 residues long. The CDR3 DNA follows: TGTGCCAGCAGCTTGGTAGGGGACTCCTACAATGAGCAGTTCTTC. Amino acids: CASSLVGDSYNEQFF.

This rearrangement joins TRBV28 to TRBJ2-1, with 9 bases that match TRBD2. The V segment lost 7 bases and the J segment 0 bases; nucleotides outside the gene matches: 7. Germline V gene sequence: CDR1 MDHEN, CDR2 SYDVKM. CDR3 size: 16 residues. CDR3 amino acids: CASKTSGTSSYNEQFF. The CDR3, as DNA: TGTGCCAGCAAGACTAGCGGAACCAGCTCCTACAATGAGCAGTTCTTC.

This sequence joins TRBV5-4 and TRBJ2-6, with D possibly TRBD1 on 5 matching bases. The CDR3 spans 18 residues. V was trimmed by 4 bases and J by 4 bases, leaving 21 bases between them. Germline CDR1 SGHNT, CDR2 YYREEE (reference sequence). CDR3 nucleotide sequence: TGTGCCAGCAGCCTAAATCAGGGTGCGGTACGCGGGGCCAACGTCCTGACTTTC. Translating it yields CASSLNQGAVRGANVLTF.

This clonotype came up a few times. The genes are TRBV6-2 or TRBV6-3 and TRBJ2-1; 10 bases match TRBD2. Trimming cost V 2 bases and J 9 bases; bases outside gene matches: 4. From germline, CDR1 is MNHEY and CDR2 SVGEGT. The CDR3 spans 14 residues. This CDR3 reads CASSYASGRGEQFF. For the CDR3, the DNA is TGTGCCAGCAGTTACGCTAGCGGGAGAGGTGAGCAGTTCTTC.

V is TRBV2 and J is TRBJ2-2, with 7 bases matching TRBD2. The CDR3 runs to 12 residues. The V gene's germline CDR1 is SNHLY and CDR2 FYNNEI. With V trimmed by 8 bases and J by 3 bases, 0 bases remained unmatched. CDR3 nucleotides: TGTGCCAGCGGGAGGGACACCGGGGAGCTGTTTTTT. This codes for CASGRDTGELFF.

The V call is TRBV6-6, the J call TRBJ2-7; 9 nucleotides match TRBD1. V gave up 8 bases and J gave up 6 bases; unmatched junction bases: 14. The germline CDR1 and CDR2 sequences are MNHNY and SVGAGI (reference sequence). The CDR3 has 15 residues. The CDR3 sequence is CASRALGGQGGEQYF. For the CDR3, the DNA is TGTGCCAGCCGCGCCCTCGGGGGACAGGGCGGCGAGCAGTACTTC.

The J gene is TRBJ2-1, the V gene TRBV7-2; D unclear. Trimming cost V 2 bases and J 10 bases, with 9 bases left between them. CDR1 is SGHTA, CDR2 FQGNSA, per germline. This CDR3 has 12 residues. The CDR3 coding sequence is TGTGCCAGCAGCTTACTAGGGCGGGAGCAGTTCTTC. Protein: CASSLLGREQFF.

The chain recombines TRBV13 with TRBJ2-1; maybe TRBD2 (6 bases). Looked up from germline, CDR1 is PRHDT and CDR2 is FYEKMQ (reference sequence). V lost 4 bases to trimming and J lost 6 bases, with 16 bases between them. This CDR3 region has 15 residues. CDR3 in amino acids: CASSSGTSRGNEQFF. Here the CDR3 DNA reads TGTGCCAGCAGCTCTGGGACTTCTAGGGGCAATGAGCAGTTCTTC.

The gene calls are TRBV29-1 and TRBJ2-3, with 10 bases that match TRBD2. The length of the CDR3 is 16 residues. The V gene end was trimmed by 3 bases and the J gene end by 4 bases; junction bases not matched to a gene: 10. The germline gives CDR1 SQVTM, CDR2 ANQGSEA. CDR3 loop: CSVEVSASGRPDTQYF. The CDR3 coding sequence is TGCAGCGTTGAGGTGTCGGCTAGCGGGAGACCAGATACGCAGTATTTT.

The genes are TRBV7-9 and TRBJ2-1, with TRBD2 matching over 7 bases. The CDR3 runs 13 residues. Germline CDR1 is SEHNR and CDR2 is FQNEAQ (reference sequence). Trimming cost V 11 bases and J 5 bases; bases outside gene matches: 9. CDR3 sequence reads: CAVAGEAHNEQFF. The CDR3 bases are TGTGCCGTTGCGGGGGAAGCCCACAATGAGCAGTTCTTC.

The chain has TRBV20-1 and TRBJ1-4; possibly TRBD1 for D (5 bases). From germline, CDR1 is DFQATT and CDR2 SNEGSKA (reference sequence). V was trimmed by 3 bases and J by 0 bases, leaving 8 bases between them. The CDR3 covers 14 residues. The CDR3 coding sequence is TGCAGTGCTAGGAAGGGGTCAACTAATGAAAAACTGTTTTTT. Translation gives CSARKGSTNEKLFF.

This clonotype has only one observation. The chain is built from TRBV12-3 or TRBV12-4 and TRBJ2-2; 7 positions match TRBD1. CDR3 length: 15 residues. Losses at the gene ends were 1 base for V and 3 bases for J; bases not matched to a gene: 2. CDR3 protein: CASSLGQGYTGELFF. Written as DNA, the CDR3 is TGTGCCAGCAGTTTAGGACAGGGCTACACCGGGGAGCTGTTTTTT.

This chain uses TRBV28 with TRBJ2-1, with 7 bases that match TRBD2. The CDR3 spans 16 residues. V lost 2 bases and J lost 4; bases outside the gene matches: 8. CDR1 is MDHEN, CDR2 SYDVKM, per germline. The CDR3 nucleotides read TGTGCCAGCAGTTTAGGGAGGGAGGGCCCGTACAATGAGCAGTTCTTC. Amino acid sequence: CASSLGREGPYNEQFF.

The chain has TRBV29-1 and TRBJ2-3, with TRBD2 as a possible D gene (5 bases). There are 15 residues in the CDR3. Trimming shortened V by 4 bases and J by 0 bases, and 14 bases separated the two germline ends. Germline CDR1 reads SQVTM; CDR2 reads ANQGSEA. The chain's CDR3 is CSVASAEASTDTQYF. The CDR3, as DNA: TGCAGCGTTGCCTCAGCGGAAGCTAGCACAGATACGCAGTATTTT.

Here the CDR3 reads CASSVGAGVNYEQYF. CDR3 coding DNA: TGTGCCAGCAGCGTAGGGGCGGGAGTCAACTACGAGCAGTACTTC. The chain combines TRBV9 with TRBJ2-7, with TRBD2 identical over 7 bases. CDR1 and CDR2 (germline): SGDLS, YYNGEE. This CDR3 region has 15 residues. V was clipped by 0 bases and J by 3 bases; unmatched bases: 6.

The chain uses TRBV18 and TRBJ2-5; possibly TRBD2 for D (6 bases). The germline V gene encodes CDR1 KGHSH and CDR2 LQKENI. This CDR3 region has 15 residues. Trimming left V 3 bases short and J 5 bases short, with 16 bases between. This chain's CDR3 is CASSPLSIGGETQYF. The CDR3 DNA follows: TGTGCCAGCTCACCTCTCTCGATAGGAGGGGAGACCCAGTACTTC.

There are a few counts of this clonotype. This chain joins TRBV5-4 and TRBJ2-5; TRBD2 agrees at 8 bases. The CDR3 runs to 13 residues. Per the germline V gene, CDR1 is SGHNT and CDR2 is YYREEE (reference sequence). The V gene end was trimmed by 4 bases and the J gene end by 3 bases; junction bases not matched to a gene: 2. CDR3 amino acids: CASSRGGEETQYF. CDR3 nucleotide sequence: TGTGCCAGCAGCCGGGGGGGGGAAGAGACCCAGTACTTC.

This CDR3 is CASSLSGSGGEQFF. In nucleotides, the CDR3 is TGCGCCAGCAGCTTGTCCGGGAGCGGTGGTGAGCAGTTCTTC. The genes are TRBV5-1 and TRBJ2-1; a possible D gene is TRBD2 (6 bases). The CDR3 totals 14 residues. V lost 1 base to trimming and J lost 9 bases, with 14 bases between them. Looked up from germline, CDR1 is SGHRS and CDR2 is YFSETQ.

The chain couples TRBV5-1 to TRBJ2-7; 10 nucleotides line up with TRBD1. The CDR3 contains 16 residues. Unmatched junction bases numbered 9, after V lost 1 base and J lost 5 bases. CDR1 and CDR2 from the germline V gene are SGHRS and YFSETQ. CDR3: CASSLSRGTGEDEQYF. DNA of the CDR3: TGCGCCAGCAGCTTGTCCCGGGGGACAGGGGAAGACGAGCAGTACTTC.

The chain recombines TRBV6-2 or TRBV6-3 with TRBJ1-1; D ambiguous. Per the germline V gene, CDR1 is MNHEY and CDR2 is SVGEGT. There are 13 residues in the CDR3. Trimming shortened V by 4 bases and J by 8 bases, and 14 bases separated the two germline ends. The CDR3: CASSWESPGEAFF. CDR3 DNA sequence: TGTGCCAGCAGTTGGGAGAGCCCAGGCGAAGCTTTCTTT.

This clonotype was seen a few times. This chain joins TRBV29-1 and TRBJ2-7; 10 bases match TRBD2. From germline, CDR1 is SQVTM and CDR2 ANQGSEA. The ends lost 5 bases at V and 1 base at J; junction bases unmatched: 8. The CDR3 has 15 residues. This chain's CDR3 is CSVSRVAGGSYEQYF. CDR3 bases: TGCAGCGTTTCTCGGGTAGCGGGAGGATCCTACGAGCAGTACTTC.

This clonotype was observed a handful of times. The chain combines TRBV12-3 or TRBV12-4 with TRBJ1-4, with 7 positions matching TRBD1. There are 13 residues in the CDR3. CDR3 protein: CASRQGTNEKLFF. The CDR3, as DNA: TGTGCTTCGAGACAGGGCACTAATGAAAAACTGTTTTTT.

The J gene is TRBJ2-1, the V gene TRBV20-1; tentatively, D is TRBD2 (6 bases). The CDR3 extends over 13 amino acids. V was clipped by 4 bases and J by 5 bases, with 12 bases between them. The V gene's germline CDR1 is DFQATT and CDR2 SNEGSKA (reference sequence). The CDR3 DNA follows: TGCAGTGCTACCCCGGGACTGAACAATGAGCAGTTCTTC. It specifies CSATPGLNNEQFF.

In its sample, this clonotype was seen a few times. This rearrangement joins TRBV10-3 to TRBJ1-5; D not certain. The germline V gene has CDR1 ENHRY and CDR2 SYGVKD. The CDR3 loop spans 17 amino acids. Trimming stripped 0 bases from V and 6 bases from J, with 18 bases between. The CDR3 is CAISESPVSGLSQPQHF. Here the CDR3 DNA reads TGTGCCATCAGTGAGTCCCCCGTATCGGGCCTAAGTCAGCCCCAGCATTTT.

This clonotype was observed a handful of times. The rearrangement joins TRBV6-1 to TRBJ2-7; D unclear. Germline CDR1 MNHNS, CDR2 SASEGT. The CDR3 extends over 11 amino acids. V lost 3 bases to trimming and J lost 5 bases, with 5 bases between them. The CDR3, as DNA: TGTGCCAGCAGTGATTTGGACGAGCAGTACTTC. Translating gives CASSDLDEQYF.

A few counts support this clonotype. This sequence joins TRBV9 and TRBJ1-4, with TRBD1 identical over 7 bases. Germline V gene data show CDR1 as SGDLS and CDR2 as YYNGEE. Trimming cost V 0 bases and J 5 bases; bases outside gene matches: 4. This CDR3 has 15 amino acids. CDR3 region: CASSVGAGGNEKLFF. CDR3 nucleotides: TGTGCCAGCAGCGTAGGAGCAGGGGGAAATGAAAAACTGTTTTTT.

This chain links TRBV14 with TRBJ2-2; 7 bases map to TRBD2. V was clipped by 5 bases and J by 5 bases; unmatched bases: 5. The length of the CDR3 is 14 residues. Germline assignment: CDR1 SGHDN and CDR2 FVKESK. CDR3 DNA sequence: TGTGCCAGCAGCTTTACTAGCGCTACCGGGGAGCTGTTTTTT. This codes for CASSFTSATGELFF.